A selection of T cell receptor beta chains follows, all from one sample in a study of cytomegalovirus exposure and HLA in healthy donors. The protocol was immunoSEQ multiplex PCR, while the TCRdb copy is restricted to in-frame clones and leaves out a portion. The sample has over 150,000 clones, 79% seen once. Sequences were obtained from PBMCs. These receptors originate from a girl aged 5-17 years in good health and CMV-seropositive. CDR3s include the opening cysteine and the closing phenylalanine or tryptophan. A D gene is named only where the DNA matches it firmly. For some rows the clone size is stated as once, few or many, or as a class when expanded; others skip it.

.	TRBV19	17	TRBJ1-5	.	TGTGCCAGTAGTATCTCCGGGGGGCAGGGTCTAAATCAGCCCCAGCATTTT	CASSISGGQGLNQPQHF
TRBD2	TRBV6-1	15	TRBJ2-5	.	TGTGCCAGCACCACGGGACTAGCGCGACAAGAGACCCAGTACTTC	CASTTGLARQETQYF
.	TRBV6-6	14	TRBJ2-5	.	TGTGCCAGCAGTTACCGTCGGGGGATGCAGACCCAGTACTTC	CASSYRRGMQTQYF
.	TRBV2	14	TRBJ2-5	.	TGTGCCAGCACCACGGACACAAACCAAGAGACCCAGTACTTC	CASTTDTNQETQYF
.	TRBV4-3	16	TRBJ2-6	few	TGCGCCAGCAGCCGAACGGGGAGCTCTGGGGCCAACGTCCTGACTTTC	CASSRTGSSGANVLTF
.	TRBV5-1	13	TRBJ1-5	.	TGCGCCAGCAGCTTCGACGGGAATCAGCCCCAGCATTTT	CASSFDGNQPQHF
TRBD1	TRBV6-5	15	TRBJ1-2	.	TGTGCCAGCAGTTACTCGTTTCAGGGGGTGTATGGCTACACCTTC	CASSYSFQGVYGYTF
.	TRBV4-2	15	TRBJ1-6	.	TGTGCCAGCAGCCAAGAGGCCGGGGGGAATTCACCCCTCCACTTT	CASSQEAGGNSPLHF
TRBD1	TRBV23-1	15	TRBJ1-5	.	TGCGCCAGCAGTCTCTCGGACAGGGGCCATCAGCCCCAGCATTTT	CASSLSDRGHQPQHF
TRBD1	TRBV29-1	13	TRBJ2-7	.	TGCAGCGCCATGGACAGGGACTCCTACGAGCAGTACTTC	CSAMDRDSYEQYF
TRBD1	TRBV27	15	TRBJ1-2	.	TGTGCCAGCAGGGGTCCGGGACAGGGGTCGGGAGGCTACACCTTC	CASRGPGQGSGGYTF
.	TRBV6-1	15	TRBJ2-1	few	TGTGCCAGCAGTGACGGGACTCGGGTTTACAATGAGCAGTTCTTC	CASSDGTRVYNEQFF
.	TRBV27	15	TRBJ1-6	.	TGTGCCAGCAGCCCCCTATCGAGTAGTGATTCACCCCTCCACTTT	CASSPLSSSDSPLHF
TRBD2	TRBV5-1	15	TRBJ2-1	.	TGCGCCAGCAGCCGGAGCGGGGGAGCCCCTACTGAGCAGTTCTTC	CASSRSGGAPTEQFF
.	TRBV19	12	TRBJ2-7	.	TGTGCCAGTAGTATAGCAGGGGACGAGCAGTACTTC	CASSIAGDEQYF
.	TRBV7-9	13	TRBJ1-1	.	TGTGCCAGCAGCAGGGAGATGAACACTGAAGCTTTCTTT	CASSREMNTEAFF
.	TRBV7-2	18	TRBJ2-7	few	TGTGCCAGCAGCTTAGAACGTCCAGGGGCCCACGTAGTAGCCGAGCAGTACTTC	CASSLERPGAHVVAEQYF
.	TRBV9	12	TRBJ1-5	.	TGTGCCAGCAGCGGGCCTCGGGGGGCCAAGCATTTT	CASSGPRGAKHF
TRBD2	TRBV5-6	17	TRBJ2-1	.	TGTGCCAGCAGCTTGGGGGGCGGGGGTCTGAGCTACAATGAGCAGTTCTTC	CASSLGGGGLSYNEQFF
.	TRBV5-4	12	TRBJ2-3	.	TGTGCCAGCAGCCCCGACAGAGTTACGCAGTATTTT	CASSPDRVTQYF
TRBD1	TRBV30	17	TRBJ2-7	.	TGTGCCTGGAGTGTACCAGGGGGAACGACCACCGGCTACGAGCAGTACTTC	CAWSVPGGTTTGYEQYF
TRBD1	TRBV9	16	TRBJ2-1	.	TGTGCCAGCAGCGTAGCAGGACAGGGGGCCTACAATGAGCAGTTCTTC	CASSVAGQGAYNEQFF
.	TRBV27	14	TRBJ2-1	.	TGTGCCAGCAGTTCTTGGACTATAACCAATGAGCAGTTCTTC	CASSSWTITNEQFF
.	TRBV15	14	TRBJ2-3	.	TGTGCCACCAGCAGAGAGGCAGTCACAGATACGCAGTATTTT	CATSREAVTDTQYF
TRBD2	TRBV10-3	16	TRBJ2-4	.	TGTGCCATCAGTGAATCGGGGGGTCTAGCCAAAAACATTCAGTACTTC	CAISESGGLAKNIQYF
TRBD1	TRBV2	14	TRBJ1-2	few	TGTGCCAGCAGGGGACAGGGGGCAGGGTATGGCTACACCTTC	CASRGQGAGYGYTF
.	TRBV6-5	14	TRBJ2-5	.	TGTGCCAGCAAAACCCCAGGGATCCAAGAGACCCAGTACTTC	CASKTPGIQETQYF
.	TRBV27	14	TRBJ2-2	.	TGTGCCAGCAGTTGGGGACATAACACCGGGGAGCTGTTTTTT	CASSWGHNTGELFF
.	TRBV5-1	15	TRBJ1-6	.	TGCGCCAGCAGCTTGGTGGCGGGGATGCGTTCACCCCTCCACTTT	CASSLVAGMRSPLHF
.	TRBV27	14	TRBJ2-7	.	TGTGCCAGCCGGGTGACAGGCACGTCCTACGAGCAGTACTTC	CASRVTGTSYEQYF
TRBD1	TRBV2	15	TRBJ1-4	.	TGTGCCAGCATGAGACAGGGGAACGCTAATGAAAAACTGTTTTTT	CASMRQGNANEKLFF
.	TRBV5-1	15	TRBJ1-2	once	TGCGCCAGCAGCTTGGAATCGGGGGGAGACTCTGGCTACACCTTC	CASSLESGGDSGYTF
.	TRBV15	16	TRBJ2-2	.	TGTGCCACCAGCAGACGTCCGGGACAGAACACCGGGGAGCTGTTTTTT	CATSRRPGQNTGELFF
TRBD2	TRBV19	16	TRBJ2-1	.	TGTGCCAGTAGTCGACTAGCGGGGAGCTCCTACAATGAGCAGTTCTTC	CASSRLAGSSYNEQFF
.	TRBV4-1	15	TRBJ2-7	.	TGCGCCAGCAGCCAAGATCAGGGGCCCGCCTACGAGCAGTACTTC	CASSQDQGPAYEQYF
.	TRBV18	16	TRBJ1-5	.	TGTGCCAGCTCCCGAACCAGGGGACAAAGGATGCGGCCCCAGCATTTT	CASSRTRGQRMRPQHF
.	TRBV6-5	15	TRBJ1-2	once	TGTGCCAGCAGTTATTTCCAGGGCTTCGGGTATGGCTACACCTTC	CASSYFQGFGYGYTF
.	TRBV11-3	13	TRBJ1-5	.	TGTGCCAGCAGCCCAGATGGCGGTCAGCCCCAGCATTTT	CASSPDGGQPQHF
TRBD2	TRBV7-2	18	TRBJ2-1	.	TGTGCCAGCAGCTTAAGGGGACTAGCGGGGGCCCCAAGGGATGAGCAGTTCTTC	CASSLRGLAGAPRDEQFF
.	TRBV10-3	14	TRBJ2-7	.	TGTGCCATCAGTGAGGCCCAGGGATTCTACGAGCAGTACTTC	CAISEAQGFYEQYF
TRBD2	TRBV6-5	15	TRBJ2-5	once	TGTGCCAGCAGTCCGACTAGCGGGGTGCAAGAGACCCAGTACTTC	CASSPTSGVQETQYF